This T cell receptor beta chain appears in the sequencing data of a study of T-cell memory formation after mild COVID-19. Findings of the study overall: Contracting clones from day 15 to 85 showed balanced CD4/CD8; later expanders favored CD4+. Confirmation of SARS-CoV-2 specificity was lacking for second-wave clones peaking day 37.

The germline V gene has CDR1 SGDLS and CDR2 YYNGEE. The J segment lost 4 bases and the V segment lost 4 bases, leaving 8 bases of the junction unmatched. The CDR3 is 15 residues long. 5'RACE with constant-segment primers built TCRalpha and TCRbeta cDNA libraries with UMIs. TCRdb ran MiXCR on the 5' RACE reads and lists one entry per CDR3 protein. The repertoire holds 120,000 or so distinct CDR3 sequences, 15% to 20% seen once, with approximately 5% in the top ten. This clonotype was recorded a few times. What it binds is not known. The specimen was PBMCs or a T cell subset sorted from them (not recorded which). The chain carries TRBV9 and TRBJ2-3, with 8 bases lining up with TRBD1. The sequence was collected from a man between 18 and 29 years old who had mild COVID-19 (a few samples of this study predate the infection). Cell type and time point are not known. The CDR3 here is CASSSWTGTADTQYF. The CDR3 nucleotides read TGTGCCAGCAGCTCCTGGACAGGGACGGCAGATACGCAGTATTTT.